This TCR beta chain derives from a study of control samples from healthy donors and cancer patients. Using immunoSEQ multiplex PCR, the repertoire was profiled, and TCRdb retains in-frame clones only, with some absent. The table includes some 97,000 clones, 87% detected once. The germline V gene has CDR1 SQVTM and CDR2 ANQGSEA. With 1 base clipped from V and 5 bases from J, the junction kept 9 bases outside the gene matches. The CDR3 is made up of 16 amino acids. The chain joins TRBV29-1 to TRBJ1-2; 11 nucleotides match TRBD1. The clonotype was recovered from a woman between 50 and 59 years old in good health. The sample taken for sequencing was blood. The chain's CDR3 is CSVEGGTGGDLYGYTF. CDR3 nucleotide sequence: TGCAGCGTTGAAGGAGGGACAGGGGGGGACCTTTATGGCTACACCTTC.